Below, one T cell receptor (beta chain) is given with its context. The antigen remains undetermined. These data come from a study of somatic mutations in cytotoxic T cells in rheumatoid arthritis. The CDR3 sequence is 18 residues long. V was pared by 9 bases and J by 4 bases, with 31 bases between. The germline CDR1 and CDR2 sequences are SGHAT and FQNNGV. Only in-frame clones appear in the TCRdb table, and some are missing; sequencing was by immunoSEQ multiplex PCR. The sample records some 25,000 clones, about four fifths being singletons. Study observations and caveats: Rheumatoid arthritis patients were compared with age-matched healthy controls, and their CD8+ T-cell clonality did not differ significantly.

The rearrangement joins TRBV11-2 to TRBJ2-7, with a possible D match to TRBD1 (6 bases). This TCR was sampled from a man aged 45-60 years in good health. The specimen was CD8+ T cells sorted from blood. The CDR3 DNA is TGTGCCAGGGCCTCCTACAGGGACATCCATCAGAGAACGTACGAGCAGTACTTC. Translation: CARASYRDIHQRTYEQYF.